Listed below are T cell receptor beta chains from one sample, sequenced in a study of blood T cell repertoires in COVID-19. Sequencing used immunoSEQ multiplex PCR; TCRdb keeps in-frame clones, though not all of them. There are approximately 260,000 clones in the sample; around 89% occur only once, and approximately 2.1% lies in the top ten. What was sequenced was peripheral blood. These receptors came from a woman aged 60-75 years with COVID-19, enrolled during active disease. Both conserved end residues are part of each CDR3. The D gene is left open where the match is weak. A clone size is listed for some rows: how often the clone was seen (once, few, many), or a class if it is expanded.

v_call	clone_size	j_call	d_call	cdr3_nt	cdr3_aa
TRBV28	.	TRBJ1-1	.	TGTGCCAGCAGTTTTATAGGGGATTGGCGAGGGGGGGGCACTGAAGCTTTCTTT	CASSFIGDWRGGGTEAFF
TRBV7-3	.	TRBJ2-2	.	TGTGCCAGCAGCTTAAGGGCCCACGACGGAAACACCGGGGAGCTGTTTTTT	CASSLRAHDGNTGELFF
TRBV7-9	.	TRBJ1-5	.	TGTGCCAGCAGCCCGACGGGGGATCAGCCCCAGCATTTT	CASSPTGDQPQHF
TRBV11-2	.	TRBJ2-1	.	TGTGCCAGCAGCTTAAACTCACTCAATGAGCAGTTCTTC	CASSLNSLNEQFF
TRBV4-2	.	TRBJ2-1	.	TGTGCCAGCAGCTTGATAGGGGGTGAGCAGTTCTTC	CASSLIGGEQFF
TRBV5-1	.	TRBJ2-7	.	TGCGCCAGCAGCTTGGATAGGCAGGCCTACGAGCAGTACTTC	CASSLDRQAYEQYF
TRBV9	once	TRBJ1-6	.	TGTGCCAGCAGCGCCTACGACAGTAATTCACCCCTCCACTTT	CASSAYDSNSPLHF
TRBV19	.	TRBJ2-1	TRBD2	TGTGCCAGCAGTGGGACTAGCGGGGGGCCATACAATGAGCAGTTCTTC	CASSGTSGGPYNEQFF
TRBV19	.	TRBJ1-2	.	TGTGCCAGTAGTATTGGAGCGGGGAGTTATGGCTACACCTTC	CASSIGAGSYGYTF
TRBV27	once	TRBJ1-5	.	TGTGCCAGCAGTACTCCGGGGGGTGGTGGGGGGAATCAGCCCCAGCATTTT	CASSTPGGGGGNQPQHF
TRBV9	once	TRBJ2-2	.	TGTGCCAGCAGCGTAGCTTCCAGGGTCATGAAAAACGGGGAGCTGTTTTTT	CASSVASRVMKNGELFF
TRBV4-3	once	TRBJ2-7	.	TGCGCCAGCAGCCAAGCCAGCGGCGGGGAGCAGTACTTC	CASSQASGGEQYF
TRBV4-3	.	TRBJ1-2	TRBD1	TGCGCCAGCAGCCAAGCCGGGGACAGGGAGGTAGCAGGAGGCTACACCTTC	CASSQAGDREVAGGYTF
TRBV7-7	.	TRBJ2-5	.	TGTGCTAGCAGCAGGGAACAGGGTGTATTTGAGACCCAGTACTTC	CASSREQGVFETQYF
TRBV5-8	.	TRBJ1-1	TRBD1	TGTGCCAGCAGCCCCCGGACAGGGGGTTACACTGAAGCTTTCTTT	CASSPRTGGYTEAFF
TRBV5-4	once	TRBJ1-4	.	TGTGCCAGCAGCCAAGGGGTAATGGACGAAAAACTGTTTTTT	CASSQGVMDEKLFF
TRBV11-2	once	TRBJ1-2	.	TGTGCCAGCAGCTGGCGGGGAAGTGGCTACACCTTC	CASSWRGSGYTF
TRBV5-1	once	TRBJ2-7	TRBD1	TGCGCCAGCAGCATCGACAGGGGGCTATACGAGCAGTACTTC	CASSIDRGLYEQYF
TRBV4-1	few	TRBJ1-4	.	TGCGCCAGCAGCCAAGTCCGGTTGGAGGGGGAAAAACTGTTTTTT	CASSQVRLEGEKLFF
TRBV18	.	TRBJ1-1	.	TGTGCCAGCCACAGGGTAATGAACACTGAAGCTTTCTTT	CASHRVMNTEAFF
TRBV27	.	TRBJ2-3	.	TGTGCCAGCAGTTCCCAGACTGGAGATACGCAGTATTTT	CASSSQTGDTQYF
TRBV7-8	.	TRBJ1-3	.	TGTGCCAGCAGCCGCCAGACTGGAAACACCATATATTTT	CASSRQTGNTIYF
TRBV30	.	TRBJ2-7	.	TGTGCCTGGAGTGCGGACAGCTTCTCCTACGAGCAGTACTTC	CAWSADSFSYEQYF
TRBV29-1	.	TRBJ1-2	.	TGCAGCGTTGAAAACGGCGGGAACTATGGCTACACCTTC	CSVENGGNYGYTF
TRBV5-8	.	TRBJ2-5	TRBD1	TGTGCCAGCAGCCCGGGACAGGGTCTCGAGACCCAGTACTTC	CASSPGQGLETQYF
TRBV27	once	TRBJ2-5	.	TGTGCCAGCAGTTTTATCGGAGAGACCCAGTACTTC	CASSFIGETQYF
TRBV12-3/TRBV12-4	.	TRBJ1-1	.	TGTGCCAGCACTTTTCAGGAGAACACTGAAGCTTTCTTT	CASTFQENTEAFF
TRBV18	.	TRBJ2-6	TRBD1	TGTGCCAGCTCGTTAGGGGGCGATGGGGCCAACGTCCTGACTTTC	CASSLGGDGANVLTF
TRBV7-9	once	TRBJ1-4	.	TGTGCCAGCAGCCTAGTAAATGAAAAACTGTTTTTT	CASSLVNEKLFF
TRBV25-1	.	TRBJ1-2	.	TGTGCCAGCAGTGAAGATTCGGCAGGGGCCTATGGCTACACCTTC	CASSEDSAGAYGYTF
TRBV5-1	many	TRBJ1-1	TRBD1	TGCGCCAGCAGCTTGCATGACAGGGAGACTGAAGCTTTCTTT	CASSLHDRETEAFF
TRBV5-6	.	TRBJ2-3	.	TGTGCCAGCAGCTTGTTGTTGGGGGGAAGAGGTACGCAGTATTTT	CASSLLLGGRGTQYF
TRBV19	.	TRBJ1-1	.	TGTGCCAGTAGTAGGGCCCCCGGGACTTGGAACACTGAAGCTTTCTTT	CASSRAPGTWNTEAFF
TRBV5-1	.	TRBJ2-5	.	TGCGCCCCCCGAGAATGGCAGTTGGGGGGGCAACGGGAGACCCAGTACTTC	CAPREWQLGGQRETQYF
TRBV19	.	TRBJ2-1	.	TGTGCCAGTACTCCAGACTCCGGGGTCCCTTACAATGAGCAGTTCTTC	CASTPDSGVPYNEQFF
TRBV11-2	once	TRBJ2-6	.	TGTGCCAGCAGCTTAGGGCAGGTAAGCTCTGGGGCCAACGTCCTGACTTTC	CASSLGQVSSGANVLTF
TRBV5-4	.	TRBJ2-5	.	TGTGCCAGCAGCCGACAGGACCAAGAGACCCAGTACTTC	CASSRQDQETQYF
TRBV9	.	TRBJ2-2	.	TGTGCCAGCAGCGTAGGAACAGGGATGGGGGAGCTGTTTTTT	CASSVGTGMGELFF
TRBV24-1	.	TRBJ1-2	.	TGTGCCACCAGTGATCGACAGTTTAACTATGGCTACACCTTC	CATSDRQFNYGYTF
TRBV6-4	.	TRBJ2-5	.	TGTGCCAGCAGTCGAGGAGCGCAAGAGACCCAGTACTTC	CASSRGAQETQYF
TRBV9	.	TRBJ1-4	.	TGTGCCAGCAGCGTAGCTGCAACTAATGAAAAACTGTTTTTT	CASSVAATNEKLFF
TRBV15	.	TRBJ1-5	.	TGTGCCACCAGCCCAGGGGTGTCGCCCCAGCATTTT	CATSPGVSPQHF
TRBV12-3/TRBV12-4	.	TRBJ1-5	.	TGTGCCAGCAGACGGGACACCTATCAGCCCCAGCATTTT	CASRRDTYQPQHF
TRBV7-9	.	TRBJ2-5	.	TGTGCCAGCAGCTTAGCGCCCAGGGTAGAGACCCAGTACTTC	CASSLAPRVETQYF
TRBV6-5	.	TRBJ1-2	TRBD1	TGTGCCAGCAGTTACGAGGGTATTACAGGGGTACCGGGCTACACCTTC	CASSYEGITGVPGYTF